The next 21 T cell receptor beta chains were all read from a single sample in a study of T cell clonality in common variable immunodeficiency. Antigen specificity for these receptors is unknown. Libraries were prepared by immunoSEQ multiplex PCR; TCRdb keeps only in-frame clonotypes and omits some of them. Sampling found roughly 34,000 clones, none seen once. Study-level points and caveats: Common variable immunodeficiency TCR beta sequences reportedly had fewer deletions and N-nucleotide insertions.

The sequenced material came from peripheral blood mononuclear cells. The receptors shown here come from a human donor with common variable immunodeficiency.

This clone has a handful of counts. The sequenced CDR3 bases are TGTGCCAGTAGTATAGATCAAACAGGGGAGGATACG. Translated, it gives CASSIDQTGEDT. The whole CDR3 protein reads CASSIDQTGEDTQYF. V gene TRBV19 combines with J gene TRBJ2-3, with TRBD1 identical over 7 bases. The sequenced fragment ends 3 residues before the CDR3 boundary, so the rest is inferred from the germline J gene. V lost 0 bases to trimming and J lost 6 bases; unmatched junction nucleotides: 6. Germline CDR1 reads LNHDA; CDR2 reads SQIVND (reference sequence). CDR3 length: 15 residues. Full variable domain (remainder filled in from reference TRBV19 and TRBJ2-3): DGGITQSPKYLFRKEGQNVTLSCEQNLNHDAMYWYRQDPGQGLRLIYYSQIVNDFQKGDIAEGYSVSREKKESFPLTVTSAQKNPTAFYLCASSIDQTGEDTQYFGPGTRLTVL.

This clone was counted at least ten times. Coverage ceases 3 residues before the CDR3 finishes, and the germline J gene fills in the end. V and J are TRBV19 and TRBJ2-2; 7 bases agree with TRBD2. This CDR3 region has 16 residues. The germline V gene has CDR1 LNHDA and CDR2 SQIVND (reference sequence). With 5 bases clipped from V and 2 bases from J, the junction kept 8 bases outside the gene matches. CDR3 sequence reads: CASSLGSGINTGELFF. The CDR3 DNA, read in part, is TGTGCCAGTAGTCTAGGAAGCGGGATTAACACCGGGGAG.

This clone was detected ten times or more. The read ends 3 residues shy of where the CDR3 ends; the end is completed using the germline J gene. This chain uses TRBV18 with TRBJ1-2, with unresolved D. In germline, CDR1 is KGHSH, CDR2 LQKENI. The CDR3 totals 13 residues. V lost 3 bases to trimming and J lost 5 bases, with 10 bases between them. CDR3 DNA, as far as it was read: TGTGCCAGCTCACCGGGCCCCCAGTATGGC. This encodes CASSPGPQYG. In full, the CDR3 is CASSPGPQYGYTF.

Notes on this clone: The read is 3 residues too short to cover the CDR3 end, so that end is filled in from the germline J gene. The chain joins TRBV19 to TRBJ2-3; the D gene is possibly TRBD2 (5 bases). The CDR3 sequence is 16 residues long. V dropped 0 bases and J dropped 0 bases, with 10 bases sitting between them. Germline V gives CDR1 LNHDA, CDR2 SQIVND (reference sequence). This CDR3 is CASSIDRLASTDTQYF. The covered CDR3 bases are TGTGCCAGTAGTATAGACAGGCTAGCCAGCACAGATACG.

A note on this clone: The read falls 3 residues short of the CDR3 end, and the missing part is taken from the germline J gene. Additional DNA sequences in this sample encode the identical CDR3. The J gene is TRBJ2-7, the V gene TRBV7-6; 8 bases fit TRBD1. Germline V gives CDR1 SGHVS, CDR2 FNYEAQ. V dropped 3 bases and J dropped 5; count of bases not matched to a gene: 12. The CDR3 loop spans 16 amino acids. CDR3 DNA, as far as it was read: TGTGCCAGCAGCTTGGCCGGACAGGGAAGTGTTCACGAG. Translating it yields CASSLAGQGSVHE. The entire CDR3 reads CASSLAGQGSVHEQYF.

To note about this clone: The read ends 3 residues early relative to the CDR3; the germline J gene fills the gap. Other DNA sequences in the same sample also yield this CDR3. V and J are TRBV5-1 and TRBJ2-7; 7 bases match TRBD2. CDR1 SGHRS and CDR2 YFSETQ come from the germline V gene. The junction had 9 bases not matched to a gene; V was cut back by 3 bases and J by 6 bases. The CDR3 has 14 residues. The CDR3 DNA, read in part, is TGCGCCAGCAGCTCCCTCGCGGGGGTCCCCGAG. It specifies CASSSLAGVPE. The full CDR3 protein reads CASSSLAGVPEQYF.

This clone has a count of ten or more. The read halts 3 residues ahead of the CDR3 end, with the missing end drawn from the germline J gene. The V call is TRBV10-1, the J call TRBJ1-2, with D perhaps TRBD1 (6 bases). Trimming pared 6 bases from V and 4 bases from J, leaving 18 bases between. Germline loops: CDR1 WNHNN, CDR2 SYGVQD (reference sequence). CDR3 length: 15 residues. The CDR3 loop is CASREKPTGCYGYTF. CDR3 bases read: TGCGCCAGCAGAGAAAAACCAACAGGGTGCTATGGC.

This clone has at least ten counts. The CDR3 is cut off 3 residues early in the read; its end comes from the germline J gene. V is TRBV19 and J is TRBJ2-5; tentatively, D is TRBD2 (5 bases). The CDR3 runs 15 residues. With 3 bases removed from V and 2 bases from J, the gap between germline ends came to 13 bases. Germline loops: CDR1 LNHDA, CDR2 SQIVND (reference sequence). The DNA read from the CDR3 is TGTGCCAGTAGTATTAACGGCGGGTTACAAGAGACC. Translated, it gives CASSINGGLQET. The whole CDR3 protein reads CASSINGGLQETQYF.

This clone was counted many times. Read coverage stops 3 residues before the CDR3 terminus; the germline J gene supplies the remainder. This chain connects TRBV29-1 to TRBJ2-5; 7 nucleotides line up with TRBD2. This CDR3 has 14 amino acids. The trim removed 7 bases at V and 4 bases at J, leaving 12 bases unmatched. The germline gives CDR1 SQVTM, CDR2 ANQGSEA. CDR3 DNA (partial): TGCAGCGCCACGACTAGCCTAAAGGGAGAGACC. Amino acids: CSATTSLKGET. In full, the CDR3 reads CSATTSLKGETQYF.

The table lists this clone with many counts. Read coverage stops 3 residues before the CDR3 terminus; the germline J gene supplies the remainder. The chain couples TRBV5-1 to TRBJ2-3, with 9 bases fitting TRBD2. Germline trimming cut 0 bases from V and 4 bases from J; bases unmatched to any gene: 6. The CDR3 has 16 amino acids. Germline CDR1 reads SGHRS; CDR2 reads YFSETQ. The part of the CDR3 DNA that was read is TGCGCCAGCAGCTTGGGGTCTAGCGGGATGGCAGATACG. Translated, it gives CASSLGSSGMADT. The full CDR3 protein is CASSLGSSGMADTQYF. The full variable domain, rest sourced from reference TRBV5-1 and TRBJ2-3, is KAGVTQTPRYLIKTRGQQVTLSCSPISGHRSVSWYQQTPGQGLQFLFEYFSETQRNKGNFPGRFSGRQFSNSRSEMNVSTLELGDSALYLCASSLGSSGMADTQYFGPGTRLTVL.

This clone was detected a few times. The read terminates 3 residues ahead of where the CDR3 ends, so the germline J gene completes it. The rearrangement links TRBV2 to TRBJ2-1; 11 positions agree with TRBD1. V lost 6 bases, J lost 3 bases, and 7 bases stayed unmatched. The length of the CDR3 is 16 residues. Germline CDR1 reads SNHLY; CDR2 reads FYNNEI. The CDR3 DNA, read in part, is TGTGCCAGCAGAGAGACCGGGACAGGGGGCTACAATGAG. As protein: CASRETGTGGYNE. The CDR3 as a whole reads CASRETGTGGYNEQFF.

Remarks on this clone: The read stops 3 residues short of the end of the CDR3; the missing end is completed from the germline J gene. The chain is built from TRBV7-6 and TRBJ2-2; D is undetermined. Germline loops: CDR1 SGHVS, CDR2 FNYEAQ. The CDR3 contains 15 residues. Trimming took off 0 bases at V and 5 bases at J, with 10 bases between the two ends. The DNA read from the CDR3 is TGTGCCAGCAGCTTAGCGGGCGTTAGTACCGGGGAG. Protein product: CASSLAGVSTGE. The complete CDR3 reads CASSLAGVSTGELFF.

In regard to this clone: The CDR3 is cut off 3 residues early in the read; its end comes from the germline J gene. The rearrangement joins TRBV19 to TRBJ2-2, with D uncertain. There are 16 residues in the CDR3. Germline V CDR1 and CDR2: LNHDA, SQIVND (reference sequence). V lost 3 bases to trimming and J lost 3 bases, with 14 bases between them. The covered CDR3 bases are TGTGCCAGTAGTATGAGGCCGCTCATCGACACCGGGGAG. Protein: CASSMRPLIDTGE. The whole CDR3 sequence reads CASSMRPLIDTGELFF.

This clone was seen ten or more times. Read coverage stops 3 residues before the CDR3 terminus; the germline J gene supplies the remainder. The chain links TRBV19 to TRBJ2-1; D may be TRBD2 (6 bases). Trimming cost V 9 bases and J 6 bases, with 12 bases left between them. In germline, CDR1 is LNHDA, CDR2 SQIVND (reference sequence). CDR3 size: 12 residues. Here the CDR3 reads CASHGTLNEQFF. CDR3 DNA (partial): TGTGCCAGCCACGGGACTCTCAATGAG.

This clone was picked up many times. The read finishes 3 residues shy of the CDR3 end, and the germline J gene is used to complete it. The J gene is TRBJ1-5, the V gene TRBV20-1, with D perhaps matching TRBD1 (5 bases). CDR1 and CDR2 from the germline V gene are DFQATT and SNEGSKA (reference sequence). The CDR3 consists of 14 residues. V lost 3 bases and J 6 bases, leaving 15 bases between the germline ends. The covered CDR3 bases are TGCAGTGCTAGCCGCAGAAACGGGGGTCAGCCC. The encoded protein is CSASRRNGGQP. The complete CDR3 sequence is CSASRRNGGQPQHF.

This clone appeared many times. The sequenced fragment ends 3 residues before the CDR3 boundary, so the rest is inferred from the germline J gene. This chain connects TRBV10-3 to TRBJ2-7, with D tentatively TRBD2 (5 bases). Deletions cut 10 bases from V and 2 bases from J, with 15 bases between. The CDR3 sequence is 13 residues long. The germline V gene has CDR1 ENHRY and CDR2 SYGVKD. The covered CDR3 bases are TGTGCCACCCGTTCCGGGGATGCCTACGAG. Its translation: CATRSGDAYE. From start to end, the CDR3 is CATRSGDAYEQYF.

With respect to this clone: With the read ending 3 residues before the CDR3 end, the germline J gene is used to fill in that end. The chain carries TRBV6-2 or TRBV6-3 and TRBJ2-1; D is undetermined. CDR3 length: 16 amino acids. V was clipped by 5 bases and J by 0 bases, with 14 bases between them. Germline CDR1 MNHEY, CDR2 SVGEGT. The sequenced CDR3 bases are TGTGCCAGCAGTCTAAGCTATCCAAGCTCCTACAATGAG. Its protein is CASSLSYPSSYNE. The entire CDR3 protein is CASSLSYPSSYNEQFF.

This clone has just a few counts. The DNA ends 3 residues before the CDR3 does, and the rest of the CDR3 is filled in from the germline J gene. The rearrangement joins TRBV2 to TRBJ2-2; a weak D match, TRBD2 (5 bases). Germline V CDR1 and CDR2: SNHLY, FYNNEI. CDR3 size: 14 residues. V was shortened by 4 bases and J by 5 bases, with 11 bases between the two germline ends. The sequenced CDR3 bases are TGTGCCAGCAGTGGCCAGACGGGGACCGGGGAG. It yields the protein CASSGQTGTGE. The full CDR3 protein is CASSGQTGTGELFF.

This clone was observed a few times. The CDR3 is cut off 3 residues early in the read; its end comes from the germline J gene. The V call is TRBV2, the J call TRBJ2-1; 7 nucleotides match TRBD2. The CDR3 consists of 15 residues. V was pared by 4 bases and J by 7 bases, with 10 bases of the junction left unmatched. CDR1 and CDR2 from the germline V gene are SNHLY and FYNNEI. The CDR3 region is CASSGTSARWNEQFF. CDR3 DNA, as far as it was read: TGTGCCAGCAGTGGCACTAGCGCGCGGTGGAATGAG. The full variable domain, with the rest looked up from reference TRBV2 and TRBJ2-1, is EPEVTQTPSHQVTQMGQEVILRCVPISNHLYFYWYRQILGQKVEFLVSFYNNEISEKSEIFDDQFSVERPDGSNFTLKIRSTKLEDSAMYFCASSGTSARWNEQFFGPGTRLTVL.

As regards this clone: The read comes to an end 3 residues before the CDR3 does, leaving the germline J gene to fill in the end. The chain is built from TRBV30 and TRBJ2-2; 8 bases are a match to TRBD1. Per germline, CDR1 GTSNPN and CDR2 SVGIG (reference sequence). This CDR3 region has 16 residues. Losses at the gene ends were 0 bases for V and 3 bases for J; bases not matched to a gene: 6. The CDR3: CAWSVLGTGYTGELFF. CDR3 DNA, as far as it was read: TGTGCCTGGAGTGTTCTCGGGACAGGATACACCGGGGAG.

Many counts were recorded for this clone. Read sequence stops 3 residues before the CDR3 end, and the germline J gene provides the missing end. The chain joins TRBV7-9 to TRBJ1-4, with D possibly TRBD1 on 5 matching bases. The CDR3 runs 14 residues. Germline CDR1 reads SEHNR; CDR2 reads FQNEAQ (reference sequence). V was trimmed by 0 bases and J by 3 bases, leaving 5 bases between them. The DNA read from the CDR3 is TGTGCCAGCAGCTTAGCAGGGGCTAATGAAAAA. It is translated as CASSLAGANEK. The CDR3 as a whole reads CASSLAGANEKLFF.